This TCR beta chain was documented in a study of human T cells and chemical hapten exposure. TCRdb redid the calling of the RACE reads with MiXCR, one entry per CDR3 protein. Here the sample spans roughly 72,000 distinct CDR3 sequences, 10% being singletons. This CDR3 region has 16 residues. Germline CDR1 reads LNHDA; CDR2 reads SQIVND (reference sequence). Losses at the gene ends were 6 bases for V and 2 bases for J; bases not matched to a gene: 8. Ten or more counts support this clonotype. Sample time point: patch test 1, 2 weeks after DPC sensitization. Treatment described: therapeutic diphenylcyclopropenone sensitization with weekly scalp DPC.

The source of this sequence is a woman aged 50 to 60 with alopecia areata. Some clones in this sample may be carry-over from other donors' samples. This chain connects TRBV19 to TRBJ2-3; TRBD2 matches at 10 bases. Sample: whole blood, taken in connection with sensitization to the hapten diphenylcyclopropenone (DPC). The CDR3 region has the DNA TGTGCCAGTAGGATAACACTAGCGGGGTCCACAGATACGCAGTATTTT. This gives the protein CASRITLAGSTDTQYF.